This TCR beta chain was observed in a study of response to subunit inactivated influenza vaccine. The study's findings and limits: Each seasonal flu vaccination may recruit only limited new T cells, authors suggested.

The CDR3 has 14 amino acids. Germline CDR1 SGHTA, CDR2 FQGNSA. V was trimmed by 5 bases and J by 6 bases, leaving 16 bases between them. A single record per CDR3 protein comes from TCRdb applying MiXCR to the RT-PCR reads. The sample lists roughly 650,000 distinct CDR3 sequences; more than 15% were seen once. This clonotype has more than one count but fewer than ten. The antigen is undetermined. Sequencing was performed on PBMCs from blood, taken about 11 days after vaccination. This rearrangement joins TRBV7-2 to TRBJ1-1, with D possibly matching TRBD1 (5 bases). The TCR was taken from a man aged 45-60 years who received an inactivated influenza vaccine. CDR3 protein: CASSPQGAIPEAFF. CDR3 nucleotide sequence: TGTGCCAGCAGCCCCCAGGGCGCGATCCCTGAAGCTTTCTTT.